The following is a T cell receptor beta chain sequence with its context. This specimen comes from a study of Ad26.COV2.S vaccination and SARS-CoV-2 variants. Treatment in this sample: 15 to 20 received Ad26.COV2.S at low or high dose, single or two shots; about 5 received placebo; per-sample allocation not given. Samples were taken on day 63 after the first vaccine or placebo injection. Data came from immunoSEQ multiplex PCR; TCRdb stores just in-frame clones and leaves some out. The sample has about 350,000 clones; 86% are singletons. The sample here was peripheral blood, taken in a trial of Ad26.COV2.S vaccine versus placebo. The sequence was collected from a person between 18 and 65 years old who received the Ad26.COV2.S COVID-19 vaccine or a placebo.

The CDR3 protein is CASSYDGWGLTNQPQHF. The CDR3 bases are TGTGCCAGCAGTTACGATGGTTGGGGACTGACTAATCAGCCCCAGCATTTT. The chain has TRBV6-2 or TRBV6-3 and TRBJ1-5; weak D call: TRBD1 (5 bases). The CDR3 sequence is 17 residues long. V was clipped by 2 bases and J by 4 bases, with 18 bases between them. Germline-derived CDR1 and CDR2 are MNHEY and SVGEGT.